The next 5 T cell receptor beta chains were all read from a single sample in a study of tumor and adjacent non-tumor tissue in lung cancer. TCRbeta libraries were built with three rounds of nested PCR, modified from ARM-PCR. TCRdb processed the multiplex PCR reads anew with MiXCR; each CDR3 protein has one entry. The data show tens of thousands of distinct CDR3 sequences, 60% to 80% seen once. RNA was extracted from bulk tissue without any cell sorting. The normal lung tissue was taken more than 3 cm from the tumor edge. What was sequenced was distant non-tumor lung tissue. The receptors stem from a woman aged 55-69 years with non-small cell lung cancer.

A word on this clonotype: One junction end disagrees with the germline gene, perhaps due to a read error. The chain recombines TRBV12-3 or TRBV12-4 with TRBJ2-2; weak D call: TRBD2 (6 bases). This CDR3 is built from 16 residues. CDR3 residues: CVSRPRDVLNTGELFF. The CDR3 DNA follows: TGTGTCAGCAGACCGCGGGACGTTTTGAACACCGGGGAGTTGTTTTTT.

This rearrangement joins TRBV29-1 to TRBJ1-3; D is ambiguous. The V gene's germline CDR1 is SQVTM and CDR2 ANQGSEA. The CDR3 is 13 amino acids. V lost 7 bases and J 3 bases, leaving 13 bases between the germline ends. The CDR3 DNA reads TGCAGCGCTCTTCCAGACTTTGGAAACACCATATATTTT. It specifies CSALPDFGNTIYF. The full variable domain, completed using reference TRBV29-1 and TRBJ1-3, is SAVISQKPSRDICQRGTSLTIQCQVDSQVTMMFWYRQQPGQSLTLIATANQGSEATYESGFVIDKFPISRPNLTFSTLTVSNMSPEDSSIYLCSALPDFGNTIYFGEGSWLTVV.

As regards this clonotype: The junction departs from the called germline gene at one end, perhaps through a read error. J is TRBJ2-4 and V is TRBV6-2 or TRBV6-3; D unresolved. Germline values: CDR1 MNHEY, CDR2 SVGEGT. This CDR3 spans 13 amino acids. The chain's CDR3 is CANSYDVQNVQRF. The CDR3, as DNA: TGTGCCAACAGTTACGATGTCCAAAACGTTCAGCGCTTC.

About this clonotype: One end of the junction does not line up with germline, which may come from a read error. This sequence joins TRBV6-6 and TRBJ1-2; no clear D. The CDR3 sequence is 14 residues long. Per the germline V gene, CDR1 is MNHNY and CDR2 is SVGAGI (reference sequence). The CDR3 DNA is TGTACCAGCAGTTCTTACGATTCTAACTATGACTATACCTTC. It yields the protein CTSSSYDSNYDYTF.

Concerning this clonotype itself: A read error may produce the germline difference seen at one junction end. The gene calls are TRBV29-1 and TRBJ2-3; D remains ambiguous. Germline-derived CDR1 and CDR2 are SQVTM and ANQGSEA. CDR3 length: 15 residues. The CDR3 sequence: CSVPQLSPTVDTQCF. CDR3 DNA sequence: TGCAGCGTCCCCCAACTATCACCAACGGTGGATACGCAGTGTTTT.